This is a list of T cell receptor beta chains from one sample in a study of cytomegalovirus exposure and HLA in healthy donors. The table came from immunoSEQ multiplex PCR; TCRdb's copy has only in-frame clones and leaves some out. The sample has some 140,000 clones, 79% seen once; the top ten hold about 3.1%. Sequenced sample: PBMCs. These receptors were collected from a female donor in good health and CMV-seronegative. Each CDR3 is given with its conserved first and last residue. The order of the fields is CDR3 protein, CDR3 DNA, clone size, D gene, J gene, V gene. A D gene is named only where the DNA matches it firmly. Rows give clone size only sometimes, using once, few, many, or a class for an expanded clone.

CDR3aa: CASGLVSGYDGYTF
CDR3nt: TGTGCTAGTGGTTTGGTTTCAGGGTATGATGGCTACACCTTC
abundance: -
d_gene: -
j_gene: TRBJ1-2
v_gene: TRBV12-5

CDR3aa: CASSSRADSSIYF
CDR3nt: TGTGCCAGCAGCTCCCGAGCCGACAGCTCCATATATTTT
abundance: few
d_gene: -
j_gene: TRBJ1-3
v_gene: TRBV7-2

CDR3aa: CASSSRTDPYEQYF
CDR3nt: TGTGCCAGCAGCTCGAGGACAGACCCCTACGAGCAGTACTTC
abundance: once
d_gene: -
j_gene: TRBJ2-7
v_gene: TRBV7-9

CDR3aa: CASSSDSSAETQYF
CDR3nt: TGTGCCAGCAGCTCGGACAGTTCGGCGGAGACCCAGTACTTC
abundance: -
d_gene: -
j_gene: TRBJ2-5
v_gene: TRBV7-2

CDR3aa: CASSLGGRGETQYF
CDR3nt: TGTGCCAGCAGCTTGGGGGGAAGGGGAGAGACCCAGTACTTC
abundance: -
d_gene: -
j_gene: TRBJ2-5
v_gene: TRBV7-2

CDR3aa: CASSEWDRNKGQPQHF
CDR3nt: TGTGCCAGCAGTGAATGGGACAGGAATAAGGGTCAGCCCCAGCATTTT
abundance: -
d_gene: TRBD1
j_gene: TRBJ1-5
v_gene: TRBV6-1

CDR3aa: CAWSPGTSSTGELFF
CDR3nt: TGTGCCTGGAGTCCCGGGACTAGCAGCACCGGGGAGCTGTTTTTT
abundance: -
d_gene: TRBD2
j_gene: TRBJ2-2
v_gene: TRBV30

CDR3aa: CASSSGTSGRYEQYF
CDR3nt: TGTGCCAGCAGCTCAGGGACTAGCGGGAGATACGAGCAGTACTTC
abundance: -
d_gene: TRBD2
j_gene: TRBJ2-7
v_gene: TRBV5-4

CDR3aa: CASSTDSSGANVLTF
CDR3nt: TGCGCCAGCAGCACCGACAGCTCTGGGGCCAACGTCCTGACTTTC
abundance: few
d_gene: -
j_gene: TRBJ2-6
v_gene: TRBV5-1

CDR3aa: CAWKRAGGGNEQFF
CDR3nt: TGTGCCTGGAAGAGGGCGGGAGGGGGCAATGAGCAGTTCTTC
abundance: -
d_gene: TRBD2
j_gene: TRBJ2-1
v_gene: TRBV30

CDR3aa: CAIRTGPNEKLFF
CDR3nt: TGTGCCATCAGGACAGGGCCGAATGAAAAACTGTTTTTT
abundance: once
d_gene: TRBD1
j_gene: TRBJ1-4
v_gene: TRBV10-3

CDR3aa: CASSQNGQGASNEKLFF
CDR3nt: TGCGCCAGCAGTCAGAACGGACAGGGGGCCAGTAATGAAAAACTGTTTTTT
abundance: -
d_gene: TRBD1
j_gene: TRBJ1-4
v_gene: TRBV23-1

CDR3aa: CASSDSEFDTQYF
CDR3nt: TGTGCCAGCAGTGACTCGGAGTTTGATACGCAGTATTTT
abundance: -
d_gene: -
j_gene: TRBJ2-3
v_gene: TRBV6-4

CDR3aa: CASSGKEGQLTYNEQFF
CDR3nt: TGTGCCAGCAGCGGGAAGGAGGGACAGCTTACCTACAATGAGCAGTTCTTC
abundance: -
d_gene: -
j_gene: TRBJ2-1
v_gene: TRBV7-9

CDR3aa: CASSLAGNNEQFF
CDR3nt: TGCGCCAGCAGCTTGGCCGGGAACAATGAGCAGTTCTTC
abundance: -
d_gene: -
j_gene: TRBJ2-1
v_gene: TRBV5-1

CDR3aa: CASSSWTGRTEAFF
CDR3nt: TGTGCCAGCAGCTCCTGGACAGGGCGCACTGAAGCTTTCTTT
abundance: -
d_gene: TRBD1
j_gene: TRBJ1-1
v_gene: TRBV7-9

CDR3aa: CAISESTRGGLGSPLHF
CDR3nt: TGTGCCATCAGTGAGTCGACTCGAGGGGGATTAGGCTCACCCCTCCACTTT
abundance: -
d_gene: -
j_gene: TRBJ1-6
v_gene: TRBV10-3

CDR3aa: CASSEWDRQNQPQHF
CDR3nt: TGTGCCAGCAGTGAATGGGACAGGCAGAATCAGCCCCAGCATTTT
abundance: -
d_gene: TRBD1
j_gene: TRBJ1-5
v_gene: TRBV6-1

CDR3aa: CASSPSALMGHQETQYF
CDR3nt: TGTGCCAGCAGTCCATCGGCCCTCATGGGGCACCAAGAGACCCAGTACTTC
abundance: -
d_gene: -
j_gene: TRBJ2-5
v_gene: TRBV28

CDR3aa: CATTISGNYNEQFF
CDR3nt: TGTGCCACCACGATTAGCGGAAACTACAATGAGCAGTTCTTC
abundance: -
d_gene: -
j_gene: TRBJ2-1
v_gene: TRBV27

CDR3aa: CASSIGQEEANVLTF
CDR3nt: TGTGCCAGTAGTATCGGACAGGAAGAGGCCAACGTCCTGACTTTC
abundance: -
d_gene: TRBD1
j_gene: TRBJ2-6
v_gene: TRBV19

CDR3aa: CAIKLEDSTDTQYF
CDR3nt: TGTGCCATTAAGTTGGAGGATTCCACAGATACGCAGTATTTT
abundance: -
d_gene: -
j_gene: TRBJ2-3
v_gene: TRBV10-3

CDR3aa: CASSETGWGNQPQHF
CDR3nt: TGTGCCAGCAGTGAAACAGGCTGGGGCAATCAGCCCCAGCATTTT
abundance: -
d_gene: -
j_gene: TRBJ1-5
v_gene: TRBV6-1

CDR3aa: CAISESRTTGPYGYTF
CDR3nt: TGTGCCATCAGTGAGTCGAGAACGACAGGCCCTTATGGCTACACCTTC
abundance: -
d_gene: -
j_gene: TRBJ1-2
v_gene: TRBV10-3

CDR3aa: CASSFNGVETQYF
CDR3nt: TGTGCCAGCAGCTTCAACGGGGTTGAGACCCAGTACTTC
abundance: -
d_gene: -
j_gene: TRBJ2-5
v_gene: TRBV7-2

CDR3aa: CASSWTGYPYEQYF
CDR3nt: TGTGCCAGCAGCTGGACAGGGTACCCCTACGAGCAGTACTTC
abundance: -
d_gene: TRBD1
j_gene: TRBJ2-7
v_gene: TRBV5-6

CDR3aa: CASSQRLIVHRGNTEAFF
CDR3nt: TGCGCCAGCAGCCAACGACTTATTGTCCACAGGGGGAACACTGAAGCTTTCTTT
abundance: -
d_gene: TRBD1
j_gene: TRBJ1-1
v_gene: TRBV4-3

CDR3aa: CASSFRKGTEAFF
CDR3nt: TGTGCCAGCAGCTTCAGAAAGGGGACTGAAGCTTTCTTT
abundance: many
d_gene: -
j_gene: TRBJ1-1
v_gene: TRBV7-3

CDR3aa: CASSLTTGVGETQYF
CDR3nt: TGTGCCAGCAGCTTGACGACAGGGGTGGGGGAGACCCAGTACTTC
abundance: few
d_gene: TRBD1
j_gene: TRBJ2-5
v_gene: TRBV11-3

CDR3aa: CASSLGGDQETQYF
CDR3nt: TGTGCCAGCAGTTTGGGGGGGGACCAAGAGACCCAGTACTTC
abundance: -
d_gene: TRBD2
j_gene: TRBJ2-5
v_gene: TRBV28